This T cell receptor (beta chain) originates from a study of T cell clones after liver transplantation (dated by TCRdb to the late 2010s). Background for the entire study: ITN030ST, the source of the samples, was a randomized trial that attempted immunosuppression withdrawal within 2 years of liver transplantation. Blood samples were collected pre-transplant, pre-randomization before withdrawal, and post-randomization after either full withdrawal or failed withdrawal. Tolerance was defined as complete withdrawal of immunosuppression for at least one year without a rise in liver enzymes beyond twice the upper limit of normal. The subjects received no induction therapy and were kept on standard immunosuppression until randomization at 12-24 months post-transplant. As an antigen-independent comparator for donor-reactive sequences, third party-reactive TCRbeta sequences were also identified from pre-transplant MLRs. Three of the eight recipients were HCV-positive; the others were transplanted for non-autoimmune, non-viral indications. Of the 8 liver transplant recipients making up the studied cohort, 3 were classified as tolerant and 5 as non-tolerant. Donor-reactive T cell clones were identified by TCRbeta sequencing following a pre-transplant mixed lymphocyte reaction and were subsequently tracked in post-transplant blood. General conclusions and limits of the study: The conclusions were preliminary, being limited by small, heterogeneous patient numbers and by non-standardized post-transplant time points. A significant post-transplant decrease in circulating donor-reactive CD4 TCRbeta sequences was observed in 5 of 8 subjects, irrespective of tolerance or HCV status. A greater decline was seen for donor-reactive sequences than for third party-reactive sequences, suggesting partial antigen-specific deletion unrelated to withdrawal success. Once repertoire turnover was taken into account, donor-reactive detection showed a significant reduction for CD4 in 7 of 8 subjects and for CD8 in 8 of 8. In two subjects, low numbers of available donor cells limited the measurable donor-reactive repertoire. Without allograft tissue specimens, donor-reactive T cells may have migrated into the graft rather than being deleted.

Unstimulated PBMCs, after thawing, were stained for CD3, CD4 and CD8 and then FACS-sorted into CD3+CD4+ and CD3+CD8+ populations. All 8 studied subjects were randomized to withdrawal of immunosuppression. The Qiagen DNeasy Blood and Tissue Kit was used to isolate genomic DNA. High-throughput TCRbeta CDR3 sequencing of frozen genomic DNA was performed by immunoSEQ, with PCR amplification, mapping, bias correction and internal controls included. The published analysis was carried out like this. Productive rearrangements were retained, and unique TCRbeta sequences were defined by the CDR3 nucleotide sequence together with the V and J gene. For a sequence to be called donor-reactive, it needed a frequency of at least 0.01% and at least 5-fold expansion in CFSE-low cells compared with unstimulated pre-transplant cells. Per-subject minimum frequency thresholds, based on the lowest-template unstimulated sample, ensured at least 90% detection power. Jensen-Shannon divergence between the top 1000 TCRbeta sequences post- versus pre-transplant served as the measure of repertoire turnover. Two-sided Fisher's exact tests were used to test for changes in the detection of donor-reactive sequences. TCRdb retrieved this table from immuneACCESS and kept in-frame rearrangements only. Not all clones are present; in checked studies, unresolved V genes account for under half, and no reason is known for the remainder. V, J and clone size were drawn from that table, and D and trimming were deduced from the DNA. Within this sample are tens of thousands of clones, with 60% to 75% of them counted one time only. The ten largest clones add up to around 9.1% of the sample.

In the case of this clone: Its antigen is currently not known. Per-nucleotide qualities are absent, and no much larger clonotype sits a single base away.

Taken from cysteine to phenylalanine, the CDR3 has 15 residues. The CDR3 DNA has 45 bases and is translated from base 1. CDR1 is given as MRHNA and CDR2 as SNTAGT, both from the germline V gene. Relative to germline, V is missing 2 bases and J is missing 4 bases, with 5 bases of the junction outside any gene match. This chain is built from TRBV6-4 and TRBJ1-1; TRBD1 lines up with 9 middle nucleotides. This specimen consisted of CD4+ T cells from blood, obtained at the 22-month timepoint. This sequence was found in a human patient who received a liver transplant. After a transplant, some T cells may be of graft donor origin. DNA sequence: TGTGCCAGCAGTGACACACGACAGGGGGGCACTGAAGCTTTCTTT. It codes for CASSDTRQGGTEAFF.